The next 31 T cell receptor beta chains were all read from a single sample in a study of regulatory T cells in long-lasting Graves disease. Combining iRepertoire HTBI primers with Arm-PCR of CDR3 regions, the authors built TCR beta libraries. One entry per CDR3 protein results from TCRdb running MiXCR on the multiplex PCR reads. Counted here are a few hundred thousand distinct CDR3 sequences, more than 20% occurring once; the ten biggest clones make up approximately 27%. As to time point: persistent/refractory GD, antithyroid drugs over 5 years with positive TRAb. PBMCs were the source of the RNA used for TCR sequencing. Source: peripheral blood mononuclear cells (PBMCs), taken when the disease was refractory, from a patient treated with antithyroid drugs. All receptors come from a woman between 40 and 50 years old with Graves disease.

The chain recombines TRBV30 with TRBJ2-7, with D maybe TRBD2 (6 bases). The CDR3 is 13 residues long. Trimming left V 6 bases short and J 3 bases short, with 15 bases between. Germline assignment: CDR1 GTSNPN and CDR2 SVGIG (reference sequence). The CDR3, as DNA: TGTGCCTGCTTGGGAGGAGGTCTCTACGAGCAGTACTTC. It translates to CACLGGGLYEQYF.

This clonotype was observed many times. V usage is TRBV28 and J usage is TRBJ2-2, with D maybe TRBD2 (5 bases). V was cut by 2 bases and J by 6 bases, with 13 bases left in between. The CDR3 loop spans 15 amino acids. Per the germline V gene, CDR1 is MDHEN and CDR2 is SYDVKM. CDR3 amino acids: CASSLVAPRAGELFF. The CDR3 DNA reads TGTGCCAGCAGTTTAGTGGCTCCGCGGGCCGGGGAGCTGTTTTTT. The full variable domain, rest sourced from reference TRBV28 and TRBJ2-2, is DVKVTQSSRYLVKRTGEKVFLECVQDMDHENMFWYRQDPGLGLRLIYFSYDVKMKEKGDIPEGYSVSREKKERFSLILESASTNQTSMYLCASSLVAPRAGELFFGEGSRLTVL.

This clonotype was observed many times. The J gene is TRBJ1-5, the V gene TRBV2, with a possible D match to TRBD1 (6 bases). This CDR3 comprises 16 residues. Trimming removed 0 bases from V and 2 bases from J, with 11 bases in between. Germline V gene sequence: CDR1 SNHLY, CDR2 FYNNEI. CDR3 amino acids: CASSEARGIGNQPQHF. The CDR3 DNA reads TGTGCCAGCAGTGAAGCTAGGGGGATCGGCAATCAGCCCCAGCATTTT.

The chain is built from TRBV2 and TRBJ2-3, with D unclear. There are 11 residues in the CDR3. CDR1 is SNHLY, CDR2 FYNNEI, per germline. Trimming took 4 bases from V and 7 from J, leaving 6 bases between them. The chain's CDR3 is CASSGPNTQYF. The CDR3 coding sequence is TGTGCCAGCAGTGGGCCAAATACGCAGTATTTT.

Ten or more counts support this clonotype. The V and J genes are TRBV6-1 and TRBJ2-5; 8 bases agree with TRBD2. Germline CDR1 is MNHNS and CDR2 is SASEGT. CDR3 length equals 12 residues. The J segment lost 3 bases and the V segment lost 10 bases, leaving 4 bases of the junction unmatched. The CDR3 loop is CANRAGEETQYF. Written as DNA, the CDR3 is TGTGCCAACAGAGCGGGAGAAGAGACCCAGTACTTC.

The J gene is TRBJ1-4, the V gene TRBV18, with unresolved D. The CDR3 is made up of 13 amino acids. The germline V gene encodes CDR1 KGHSH and CDR2 LQKENI. Trimming cost V 0 bases and J 6 bases, with 5 bases left between them. The CDR3 is CASSPPNDEKLFF. The CDR3 DNA reads TGTGCCAGCTCACCACCTAACGATGAAAAACTGTTTTTT.

This clonotype has more than one count but fewer than ten. This chain joins TRBV20-1 and TRBJ1-4; 7 bases fit TRBD1. V trimming: 6 bases; J trimming: 5 bases; junction bases outside the gene matches: 9. This CDR3 region has 14 residues. Germline assignment: CDR1 DFQATT and CDR2 SNEGSKA (reference sequence). CDR3 sequence reads: CSAGRDSKNEKLFF. CDR3 nucleotides: TGCAGTGCAGGCCGGGACAGCAAAAATGAAAAACTGTTTTTT.

This clonotype was seen at least ten times. This chain joins TRBV28 and TRBJ2-7; 7 bases agree with TRBD1. This CDR3 contains 14 residues. Trimming removed 6 bases from V and 4 bases from J; junction bases left unmatched: 9. Germline CDR1 MDHEN, CDR2 SYDVKM. The CDR3 sequence is CASSLLGTVYEQYF. CDR3 in DNA: TGTGCCAGCAGCCTCCTCGGGACAGTTTACGAGCAGTACTTC.

This clonotype was seen at least ten times. In DNA, the CDR3 is TGTGCCAGCAGAAACCATCAGGGAGAGACCCAGTACTTC. Protein: CASRNHQGETQYF. J is TRBJ2-5 and V is TRBV12-3 or TRBV12-4, with a weak D call TRBD1 (5 bases). The CDR3 is 13 amino acids. V dropped 6 bases and J dropped 4 bases, with 12 bases sitting between them.

This clonotype was observed a few times. The chain uses TRBV7-9 and TRBJ2-1, with 11 bases matching TRBD2. The J segment lost 3 bases and the V segment lost 4 bases, leaving 8 bases of the junction unmatched. The germline gives CDR1 SEHNR, CDR2 FQNEAQ (reference sequence). This CDR3 is built from 17 residues. This CDR3 is CASSSQLGTSGYNEQFF. DNA for the CDR3: TGTGCCAGCAGCTCCCAGCTTGGGACTAGCGGCTACAATGAGCAGTTCTTC.

This clonotype has ten or more counts. The rearrangement uses TRBV28 and TRBJ2-7; 8 nucleotides match TRBD1. V lost 5 bases, J lost 2 bases, and 5 bases stayed unmatched. The CDR3 loop spans 14 amino acids. Germline V gives CDR1 MDHEN, CDR2 SYDVKM. CDR3 sequence reads: CASSGTGKTYEQYF. The DNA of the CDR3 is TGTGCCAGCAGTGGGACAGGCAAGACCTACGAGCAGTACTTC.

The chain carries TRBV28 and TRBJ2-2; D is perhaps TRBD1 (5 bases). Germline CDR1 is MDHEN and CDR2 is SYDVKM. V lost 4 bases and J lost 2, with 14 bases in between. There are 16 residues in the CDR3. CDR3 region: CASSWLDRQNTGELFF. The CDR3 DNA follows: TGTGCCAGCAGTTGGTTAGACAGACAAAACACCGGGGAGCTGTTTTTT.

This clonotype showed up just a few times. CDR3 residues: CSVSVSSGNTIYF. The DNA of the CDR3 is TGCAGCGTTTCTGTGAGCTCTGGAAACACCATATATTTT. The V and J genes are TRBV29-1 and TRBJ1-3; D gene uncertain. The germline gives CDR1 SQVTM, CDR2 ANQGSEA. Trimming took off 5 bases at V and 0 bases at J, with 8 bases between the two ends. The length of the CDR3 is 13 residues. The variable domain in full, completed from reference TRBV29-1 and TRBJ1-3, reads SAVISQKPSRDICQRGTSLTIQCQVDSQVTMMFWYRQQPGQSLTLIATANQGSEATYESGFVIDKFPISRPNLTFSTLTVSNMSPEDSSIYLCSVSVSSGNTIYFGEGSWLTVV.

Comment on this clonotype: It may be a read error: a sequence one base away is much more abundant. This chain uses TRBV11-3 with TRBJ2-5; TRBD2 aligns across 7 bases. V trimming: 2 bases; J trimming: 4 bases; junction bases outside the gene matches: 7. This CDR3 spans 15 amino acids. Germline CDR1 is SGHNT and CDR2 is YENEEA. The chain's CDR3 is CASSLSGLHTETQYF. The CDR3 region has the DNA TGTGCCAGCAGCTTATCGGGACTACATACAGAGACCCAGTACTTC.

This clonotype was seen many times. The CDR3 sequence is CSARAPGPAGREQYF. CDR3 DNA: TGCAGTGCTAGGGCCCCGGGACCCGCGGGAAGAGAGCAGTACTTC. The chain uses TRBV20-1 and TRBJ2-7; D possibly corresponds to TRBD2 (6 bases). In germline, CDR1 is DFQATT, CDR2 SNEGSKA (reference sequence). There are 15 residues in the CDR3. Trimming stripped 3 bases from V and 7 bases from J, with 22 bases between.

This clonotype has a count of ten or more. This chain connects TRBV28 to TRBJ2-7; 10 bases agree with TRBD2. There are 18 residues in the CDR3. J was trimmed by 4 bases and V by 5 bases; bases with no gene match: 17. Germline lookup yields CDR1 MDHEN and CDR2 SYDVKM. DNA for the CDR3: TGTGCCAGCAGTACAAAATTATTTACTCCTAGCGGGAGTTACGAGCAGTACTTC. Translated, it gives CASSTKLFTPSGSYEQYF.

This clonotype was picked up many times. The chain has TRBV12-3 or TRBV12-4 and TRBJ1-5, with D possibly matching TRBD1 (5 bases). This CDR3 contains 13 residues. V dropped 5 bases and J dropped 6 bases, with 11 bases sitting between them. The CDR3 DNA reads TGTGCCAGCAGTCGCAGGGCTACTCAGCCCCAGCATTTT. It is translated as CASSRRATQPQHF.

The chain combines TRBV2 with TRBJ2-3; D gene ambiguous. Trimming shortened V by 11 bases and J by 2 bases, and 14 bases separated the two germline ends. The CDR3 loop spans 13 amino acids. CDR1 is SNHLY, CDR2 FYNNEI, per germline. CDR3 loop: CALIAPLTDTQYF. The CDR3 bases are TGTGCCCTCATAGCTCCCCTCACAGATACGCAGTATTTT.

This clonotype occurred many times. The genes are TRBV15 and TRBJ1-6; 7 nucleotides match TRBD1. J was trimmed by 0 bases and V by 9 bases; bases with no gene match: 5. This CDR3 is built from 15 residues. The germline gives CDR1 LNHNV, CDR2 YYDKDF (reference sequence). CDR3 in amino acids: CATQGVGSYNSPLHF. The CDR3 DNA reads TGTGCCACGCAGGGGGTAGGCTCCTATAATTCACCCCTCCACTTT.

This rearrangement joins TRBV7-9 to TRBJ1-4; no clear D. V was cut by 6 bases and J by 4 bases, with 15 bases left in between. CDR1 SEHNR and CDR2 FQNEAQ come from the germline V gene (reference sequence). The CDR3 consists of 15 residues. CDR3 sequence (DNA): TGTGCCAGCAGAAAAGCGGGCGGAGTTAATGAAAAACTGTTTTTT. Protein product: CASRKAGGVNEKLFF.

In this sample, this clonotype turned up a few times. The V gene is TRBV27, the J gene TRBJ2-1, with TRBD2 identical over 10 bases. The V segment lost 4 bases and the J segment 7 bases; nucleotides outside the gene matches: 4. From germline, CDR1 is MNHEY and CDR2 SMNVEV (reference sequence). The CDR3 length is 14 residues. The CDR3 loop reads CASSSGLARNEQFF. The CDR3 DNA reads TGTGCCAGCAGTTCGGGACTAGCGAGGAATGAGCAGTTCTTC.

This clonotype has a count of ten or more. The genes are TRBV2 and TRBJ1-1; 7 nucleotides agree with TRBD1. Per germline, CDR1 SNHLY and CDR2 FYNNEI. This CDR3 contains 16 residues. V trimming: 3 bases; J trimming: 0 bases; junction bases outside the gene matches: 7. CDR3 loop: CASSEQGVLMNTEAFF. In DNA, the CDR3 is TGTGCCAGCAGTGAGCAGGGGGTATTAATGAACACTGAAGCTTTCTTT.

This clonotype was picked up a small number of times. The chain joins TRBV7-9 to TRBJ1-2; TRBD1 matches at 8 bases. This CDR3 has 18 amino acids. Germline V gives CDR1 SEHNR, CDR2 FQNEAQ (reference sequence). V was clipped by 4 bases and J by 0 bases; unmatched bases: 13. CDR3 in amino acids: CASSSGSGGQGANYGYTF. CDR3 DNA sequence: TGTGCCAGCAGCTCCGGTAGCGGAGGACAGGGAGCTAACTATGGCTACACCTTC.

The rearrangement joins TRBV19 to TRBJ2-7; TRBD2 matches at 7 bases. From germline, CDR1 is LNHDA and CDR2 SQIVND (reference sequence). The J segment lost 4 bases and the V segment lost 5 bases, leaving 8 bases of the junction unmatched. The CDR3 totals 14 residues. The CDR3 spells CASSPAGVGYEQYF. The CDR3 DNA sequence: TGTGCCAGTAGTCCCGCGGGAGTCGGGTACGAGCAGTACTTC.

Many counts were recorded for this clonotype. The chain joins TRBV2 to TRBJ2-2; TRBD1 might be the D (5 bases). With 2 bases removed from V and 4 bases from J, the gap between germline ends came to 8 bases. The CDR3 spans 14 residues. The germline V gene encodes CDR1 SNHLY and CDR2 FYNNEI. The CDR3 nucleotides read TGTGCCAGCAGTGAAACTACAGGCACCGGGGAGCTGTTTTTT. This translates into CASSETTGTGELFF.

This clonotype was counted at least ten times. The V call is TRBV5-5, the J call TRBJ1-4; 8 bases are a match to TRBD1. The CDR3 totals 15 residues. With V trimmed by 1 base and J by 7 bases, 6 bases remained unmatched. The V gene's germline CDR1 is SGHKS and CDR2 YYEKEE (reference sequence). In DNA, the CDR3 is TGTGCCAGCAGCTTGTGGACAGGGTTTGCTGAAAAACTGTTTTTT. This translates into CASSLWTGFAEKLFF.

This sequence joins TRBV14 and TRBJ2-7; D ambiguous. Trimming took off 1 base at V and 3 bases at J, with 7 bases between the two ends. Germline V gene data show CDR1 as SGHDN and CDR2 as FVKESK. The CDR3 has 13 residues. DNA for the CDR3: TGTGCCAGCAGCCAAGGTTGGGGCTACGAGCAGTACTTC. Protein product: CASSQGWGYEQYF.

This chain connects TRBV9 to TRBJ2-7, with a tentative D call TRBD2 (6 bases). The V end lost 0 bases, the J end lost 1 base, and 11 bases lay between the germline ends. This CDR3 comprises 15 residues. Germline values: CDR1 SGDLS, CDR2 YYNGEE. In DNA form, the CDR3 reads TGTGCCAGCAGCGTAGGGAGTAGCGGATCCTACGAGCAGTACTTC. This translates into CASSVGSSGSYEQYF.

The V and J genes are TRBV7-2 and TRBJ1-1; D ambiguous. Trimming took off 2 bases at V and 10 bases at J, with 8 bases between the two ends. This CDR3 contains 11 residues. Germline V gene data show CDR1 as SGHTA and CDR2 as FQGNSA. The CDR3 DNA reads as TGTGCCAGCAGCTTAAGTTCGGTAGCTTTCTTT. It encodes CASSLSSVAFF.

This clonotype appeared many times. The chain employs TRBV5-1 and TRBJ1-1; D is undetermined. V was clipped by 0 bases and J by 3 bases, with 9 bases between them. The CDR3 length is 14 residues. The germline gives CDR1 SGHRS, CDR2 YFSETQ. The CDR3 sequence: CASSLGWQYTEAFF. The CDR3 DNA is TGCGCCAGCAGCTTGGGGTGGCAGTACACTGAAGCTTTCTTT.

This rearrangement joins TRBV19 to TRBJ2-1, with D perhaps TRBD2 (6 bases). Germline-derived CDR1 and CDR2 are LNHDA and SQIVND (reference sequence). This CDR3 has 15 amino acids. The V and J ends lost 6 bases and 6 bases respectively, with 18 bases between them. CDR3 DNA sequence: TGTGCCAGTAGCCCCCGGGGCCTGCGGGGCAATGAGCAGTTCTTC. It specifies CASSPRGLRGNEQFF.